One and the same sample provided the 22 T cell receptor beta chains below, sequenced in a study of blood T cells in healthy people across ages (dated by TCRdb to the mid-2010s). The library came from 5' RACE. Sequencer: Illumina HiSeq 2500. The second PCR ran for about 6 to 12 cycles and used a J-beta primer mix along with a sample-barcoded 5' primer. In-frame beta chains were kept once TCRdb had trimmed the public reads at Q25 with fastp and called clones with MiXCR. Each CDR3 protein gets just one entry, which takes the most common genes and DNA from the rows behind it. In all, the sample holds some 560,000 distinct CDR3 sequences, and around 27% of those were seen once. Approximately 4% of the sample is taken by the ten largest. These data also featured in a second study, about T cells of mothers and their children.

The sequencing input was blood. The receptors were gathered from a boy younger than 10 in good health.

The chain combines TRBV5-1 with TRBJ1-4; 7 bases are a match to TRBD1. Germline values: CDR1 SGHRS, CDR2 YFSETQ. V lost 4 bases to trimming and J lost 13 bases; unmatched junction nucleotides: 7. The CDR3 is made up of 12 amino acids. CDR3 amino acids: CASSPGGARLFF. DNA of the CDR3: TGCGCCAGCAGCCCAGGGGGGGCCAGACTGTTTTTT.

This clonotype was seen a handful of times. This sequence joins TRBV12-3 or TRBV12-4 and TRBJ2-3; D is uncertain. Deletions cut 5 bases from V and 2 bases from J, with 8 bases between. CDR3 size: 13 residues. CDR3 sequence: CASSPHYTDTQYF. DNA of the CDR3: TGTGCCAGCAGTCCTCATTACACAGATACGCAGTATTTT.

The rearrangement uses TRBV5-5 and TRBJ2-5; no clear D. The CDR3 spans 14 residues. V lost 0 bases and J lost 4, with 10 bases in between. Germline CDR1 SGHKS, CDR2 YYEKEE (reference sequence). Here the CDR3 reads CASSLGRAGETQYF. Here the CDR3 DNA reads TGTGCCAGCAGCTTGGGAAGGGCCGGAGAGACCCAGTACTTC.

V is TRBV4-1 and J is TRBJ2-1; D is uncertain. The CDR3 totals 15 residues. Trimming left V 0 bases short and J 6 bases short, with 12 bases between. Germline CDR1 and CDR2: MGHRA and YSYEKL. In DNA form, the CDR3 reads TGCGCCAGCAGCCAAGATCCGTATTCGGTCAATGAGCAGTTCTTC. Protein: CASSQDPYSVNEQFF.

This clonotype was recorded a few times. This chain links TRBV6-2 or TRBV6-3 with TRBJ2-5; TRBD2 matches at 8 bases. There are 16 residues in the CDR3. Germline CDR1 and CDR2: MNHEY and SVGEGT. Unmatched junction bases numbered 6, after V lost 2 bases and J lost 1 base. The CDR3 DNA follows: TGTGCCAGCAGTTACGGAGCGGGAGACCCCCAAGAGACCCAGTACTTC. It encodes CASSYGAGDPQETQYF.

In this sample, this clonotype turned up a few times. The chain carries TRBV21-1 and TRBJ1-5. TRBV21-1 is deemed a pseudogene. The CDR3 spans 16 residues. CDR3 DNA sequence: TGTGCCAGCAGCAACGGACGGACTCTATATGGGCTATCCCAGCATTTT. Its protein product is CASSNGRTLYGLSQHF.

The chain uses TRBV12-3 or TRBV12-4 and TRBJ2-6; D remains unclear. Trimming cost V 6 bases and J 1 base, with 7 bases left between them. This CDR3 is built from 14 residues. CDR3 bases: TGTGCCAGCAGGGGGTTTTCTGGGGCCAACGTCCTGACTTTC. Its protein is CASRGFSGANVLTF.

The rearrangement joins TRBV19 to TRBJ2-7, with a tentative D call TRBD2 (7 bases). With 5 bases removed from V and 1 base from J, the gap between germline ends came to 15 bases. The CDR3 length is 15 residues. Looked up from germline, CDR1 is LNHDA and CDR2 is SQIVND (reference sequence). CDR3: CASSQRDILSYEQYF. As DNA, the CDR3 is TGTGCCAGTAGTCAGCGGGACATCCTGTCCTACGAGCAGTACTTC.

The chain links TRBV5-1 to TRBJ2-1; 7 nucleotides match TRBD1. The end of the DNA is better explained by TRBJ2-7, so the J call may be wrong. Germline CDR1 and CDR2: SGHRS and YFSETQ. The CDR3 is 15 residues long. The CDR3 nucleotides read TGCGCCAGCAGCGTTCATGGACAGGAGAACTACGAGCAGTACTTC. It is translated as CASSVHGQENYEQYF.

The chain combines TRBV7-6 with TRBJ1-1; D possibly corresponds to TRBD1 (6 bases). CDR1 SGHVS and CDR2 FNYEAQ come from the germline V gene. Trimming stripped 7 bases from V and 1 base from J, with 13 bases between. The CDR3 totals 14 residues. The CDR3 DNA sequence: TGTGCCAGCATTTCAGGGGACTCGAACACTGAAGCTTTCTTT. Its protein product is CASISGDSNTEAFF. The full variable domain, rest sourced from reference TRBV7-6 and TRBJ1-1, is GAGVSQSPRYKVTKRGQDVALRCDPISGHVSLYWYRQALGQGPEFLTYFNYEAQQDKSGLPNDRFSAERPEGSISTLTIQRTEQRDSAMYRCASISGDSNTEAFFGQGTRLTVV.

This clonotype has a handful of counts. The chain couples TRBV7-6 to TRBJ2-3; D may match TRBD1 or TRBD2 (5 bases each). This CDR3 is 16 amino acids long. Germline V gene data show CDR1 as SGHVS and CDR2 as FNYEAQ. V shed 5 bases and J shed 0 bases, with 15 bases lying between them. The CDR3 protein is CASSPDQGRSTDTQYF. In DNA, the CDR3 is TGTGCCAGCAGCCCCGACCAGGGACGAAGCACAGATACGCAGTATTTT.

The chain uses TRBV29-1 and TRBJ2-4; the D is unclear. There are 15 residues in the CDR3. Germline V gene lookup returns CDR1 SQVTM and CDR2 ANQGSEA. V lost 1 base, J lost 6 bases, and 16 bases lay in between. CDR3 amino acids: CSVEVLVPKTNIQYF. For the CDR3, the DNA is TGCAGCGTTGAAGTACTGGTTCCCAAAACAAACATTCAGTACTTC.

In its sample, this clonotype was seen a few times. The chain combines TRBV2 with TRBJ2-7, with 8 bases identical to TRBD2. Germline assignment: CDR1 SNHLY and CDR2 FYNNEI. Trimming at V came to 7 bases and at J to 0 bases, leaving 14 bases not matched to a gene. This CDR3 is built from 17 residues. The CDR3 bases are TGTGCCAGCAATGGTGCCTATGTCGGGAGGGCCTCCTACGAGCAGTACTTC. This codes for CASNGAYVGRASYEQYF.

This clonotype was observed a few times. The junction and the germline gene differ at one end; a read error may be behind it. V gene TRBV11-2 combines with J gene TRBJ1-3; D may be TRBD1 (5 bases). Germline V gene data show CDR1 as SGHAT and CDR2 as FQNNGV. This CDR3 contains 16 residues. The CDR3 DNA follows: TGTGCCAGCAGTTTAGTCATCGGGGCTCGAGGAAACACCATATATTTT. Protein: CASSLVIGARGNTIYF.

This clonotype was seen a few times. The chain is built from TRBV9 and TRBJ2-6; TRBD1 matches 8 bases. This CDR3 is built from 18 residues. V lost 3 bases and J lost 0; bases outside the gene matches: 8. The germline CDR1 and CDR2 sequences are SGDLS and YYNGEE. CDR3 coding DNA: TGTGCCAGCAGCGCCCCACAGGGGGGACCCTCTGGGGCCAACGTCCTGACTTTC. This translates into CASSAPQGGPSGANVLTF.

In this sample, this clonotype turned up a few times. This rearrangement joins TRBV5-1 to TRBJ1-4; D perhaps matches TRBD1 (5 bases). The V and J ends lost 0 bases and 6 bases respectively, with 12 bases between them. The length of the CDR3 is 15 residues. CDR1 is SGHRS, CDR2 YFSETQ, per germline. The CDR3 here is CASSLAARVDEKLFF. Written as DNA, the CDR3 is TGCGCCAGCAGCTTGGCCGCCAGGGTGGATGAAAAACTGTTTTTT.

This clonotype was found a few times. The CDR3: CASSFPTGGANEQFF. DNA of the CDR3: TGTGCCAGCAGCTTTCCAACGGGAGGAGCCAATGAGCAGTTCTTC. This chain connects TRBV7-2 to TRBJ2-1; 7 bases align to TRBD2. Germline CDR1 reads SGHTA; CDR2 reads FQGNSA. The CDR3 consists of 15 residues. Germline trimming cut 3 bases from V and 6 bases from J; bases unmatched to any gene: 8.

The chain is built from TRBV14 and TRBJ2-5; 7 positions match TRBD1. The end of the DNA fits TRBJ2-1 better, so the J call may be wrong. This CDR3 spans 17 amino acids. Per the germline V gene, CDR1 is SGHDN and CDR2 is FVKESK. The CDR3 reads CASSQGDRVRIHNEQFF. The CDR3, as DNA: TGTGCCAGCAGCCAAGGAGACAGGGTACGGATCCACAATGAGCAGTTCTTC.

Of note for this clonotype: The conserved phenylalanine or tryptophan normally closing the CDR3 is absent here, so this likely arose from a read error. J is TRBJ2-5 and V is TRBV5-1; a possible D gene is TRBD2 (5 bases). CDR1 SGHRS and CDR2 YFSETQ come from the germline V gene. The CDR3 contains 16 residues. Trimming pared 0 bases from V and 2 bases from J, leaving 14 bases between. CDR3 residues: CASSLANWTPQETQYL. The CDR3, as DNA: TGCGCCAGCAGCTTGGCCAATTGGACTCCACAAGAGACCCAGTACCTC.

The CDR3 DNA sequence: TGTGCCAGCAACACGGGACTAGCGCCCGGGGAGCTGTTTTTT. Its translation: CASNTGLAPGELFF. The V gene is TRBV11-2, the J gene TRBJ2-2; 10 bases line up with TRBD2. The V gene end was trimmed by 7 bases and the J gene end by 6 bases; junction bases not matched to a gene: 5. This CDR3 is built from 14 residues. Germline V lookup: CDR1 SGHAT, CDR2 FQNNGV.

The chain has TRBV5-5 and TRBJ2-3, with a weak D call TRBD2 (6 bases). From germline, CDR1 is SGHKS and CDR2 YYEKEE (reference sequence). V was cut by 0 bases and J by 2 bases, with 16 bases left in between. CDR3 size: 17 residues. The CDR3 here is CASSLGAGGVDTDTQYF. CDR3 in DNA: TGTGCCAGCAGCTTGGGAGCGGGCGGAGTAGACACAGATACGCAGTATTTT.

This clonotype appeared a few times. The chain links TRBV7-9 to TRBJ1-2; TRBD1 agrees at 10 bases. The CDR3 is 16 amino acids. CDR1 is SEHNR and CDR2 is FQNEAQ in the germline V gene (reference sequence). V trimming: 3 bases; J trimming: 1 base; junction bases outside the gene matches: 5. The CDR3 loop is CASSFDRDRGNYGYTF. CDR3 bases: TGTGCCAGCAGCTTTGACCGGGACAGGGGTAACTATGGCTACACCTTC.